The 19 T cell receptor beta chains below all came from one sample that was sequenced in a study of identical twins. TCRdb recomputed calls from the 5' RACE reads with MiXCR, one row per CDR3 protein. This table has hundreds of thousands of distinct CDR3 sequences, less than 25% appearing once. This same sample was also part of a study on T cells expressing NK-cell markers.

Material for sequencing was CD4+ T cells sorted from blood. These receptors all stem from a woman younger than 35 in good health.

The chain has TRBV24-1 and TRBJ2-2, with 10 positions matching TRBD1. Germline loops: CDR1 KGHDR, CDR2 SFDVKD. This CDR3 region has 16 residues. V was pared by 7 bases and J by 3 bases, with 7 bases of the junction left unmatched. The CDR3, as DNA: TGTGCCACCAGCCCATCCGGGACAGGGGACACCGGGGAGCTGTTTTTT. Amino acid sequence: CATSPSGTGDTGELFF.

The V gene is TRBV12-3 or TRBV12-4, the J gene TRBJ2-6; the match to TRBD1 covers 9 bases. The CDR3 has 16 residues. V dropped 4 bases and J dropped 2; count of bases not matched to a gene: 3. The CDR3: CASSSTGGAGANVLTF. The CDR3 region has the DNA TGTGCCAGCAGTTCCACAGGGGGCGCTGGGGCCAACGTCCTGACTTTC.

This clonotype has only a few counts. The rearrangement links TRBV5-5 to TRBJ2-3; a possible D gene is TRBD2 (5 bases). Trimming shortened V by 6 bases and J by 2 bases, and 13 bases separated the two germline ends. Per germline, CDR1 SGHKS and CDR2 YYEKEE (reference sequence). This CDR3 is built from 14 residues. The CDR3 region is CASNPETITDTQYF. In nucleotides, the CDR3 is TGTGCCAGCAACCCGGAGACTATCACAGATACGCAGTATTTT. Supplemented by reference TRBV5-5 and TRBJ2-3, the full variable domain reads DAGVTQSPTHLIKTRGQQVTLRCSPISGHKSVSWYQQVLGQGPQFIFQYYEKEERGRGNFPDRFSARQFPNYSSELNVNALLLGDSALYLCASNPETITDTQYFGPGTRLTVL.

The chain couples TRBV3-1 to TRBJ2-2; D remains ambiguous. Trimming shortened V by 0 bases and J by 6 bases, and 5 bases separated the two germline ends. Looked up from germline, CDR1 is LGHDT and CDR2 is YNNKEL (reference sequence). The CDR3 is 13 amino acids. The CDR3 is CASSQDFSGELFF. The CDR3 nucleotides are TGTGCCAGCAGCCAAGATTTTTCCGGGGAGCTGTTTTTT.

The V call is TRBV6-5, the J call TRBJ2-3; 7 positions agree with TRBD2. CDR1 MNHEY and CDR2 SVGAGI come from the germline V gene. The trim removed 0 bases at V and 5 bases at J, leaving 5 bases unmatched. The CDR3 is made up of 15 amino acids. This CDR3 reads CASSYSGGEGDTQYF. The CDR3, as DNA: TGTGCCAGCAGTTACTCAGGAGGGGAGGGAGATACGCAGTATTTT.

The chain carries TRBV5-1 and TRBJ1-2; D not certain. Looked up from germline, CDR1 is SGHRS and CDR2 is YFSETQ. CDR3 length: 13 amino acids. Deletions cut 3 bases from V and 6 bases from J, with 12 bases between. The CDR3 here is CASSSGPGDGYTF. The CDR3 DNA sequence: TGCGCCAGCAGCTCCGGGCCCGGGGATGGCTACACCTTC.

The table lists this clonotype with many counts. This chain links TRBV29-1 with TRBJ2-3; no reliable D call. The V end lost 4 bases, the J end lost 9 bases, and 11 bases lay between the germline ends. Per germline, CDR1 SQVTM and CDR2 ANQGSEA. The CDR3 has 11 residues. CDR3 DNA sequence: TGCAGCGTTGGGACGACCGAAACGCAGTATTTT. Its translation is CSVGTTETQYF.

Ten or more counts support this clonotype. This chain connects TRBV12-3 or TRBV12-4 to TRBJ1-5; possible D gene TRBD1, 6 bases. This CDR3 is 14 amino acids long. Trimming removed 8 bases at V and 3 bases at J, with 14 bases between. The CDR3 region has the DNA TGTGCCAGCCGAGGGGGAACTTCCAATCAGCCCCAGCATTTT. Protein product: CASRGGTSNQPQHF.

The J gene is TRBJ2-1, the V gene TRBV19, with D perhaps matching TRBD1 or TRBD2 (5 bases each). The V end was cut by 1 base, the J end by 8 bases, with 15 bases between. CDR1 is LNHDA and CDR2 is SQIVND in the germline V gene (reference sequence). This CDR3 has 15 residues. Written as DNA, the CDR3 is TGTGCCAGTAGTATAGGGGGGACGGAGATTCATGAGCAGTTCTTC. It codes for CASSIGGTEIHEQFF.

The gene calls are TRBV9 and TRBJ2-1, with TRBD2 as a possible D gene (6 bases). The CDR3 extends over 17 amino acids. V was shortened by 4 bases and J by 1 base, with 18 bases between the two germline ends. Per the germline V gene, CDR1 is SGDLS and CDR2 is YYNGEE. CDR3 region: CASSPRMGTDSYNEQFF. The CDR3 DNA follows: TGTGCCAGCAGCCCCCGAATGGGGACTGATTCCTACAATGAGCAGTTCTTC.

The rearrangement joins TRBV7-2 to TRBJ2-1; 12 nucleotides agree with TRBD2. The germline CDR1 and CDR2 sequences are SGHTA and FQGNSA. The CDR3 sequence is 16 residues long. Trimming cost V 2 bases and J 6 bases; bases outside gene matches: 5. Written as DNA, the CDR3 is TGTGCCAGCAGCTTATCTGGACTAGCGGGACGCAATGAGCAGTTCTTC. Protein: CASSLSGLAGRNEQFF.

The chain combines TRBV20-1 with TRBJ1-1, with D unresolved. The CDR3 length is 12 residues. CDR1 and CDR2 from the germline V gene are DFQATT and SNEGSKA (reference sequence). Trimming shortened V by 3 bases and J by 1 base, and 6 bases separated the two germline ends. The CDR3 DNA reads TGCAGTGCTAGTTGGGGGAACACTGAAGCTTTCTTT. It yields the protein CSASWGNTEAFF.

CDR3 nucleotides: TGCAGTGCTGGCCCGGACAGAAGATTGTCCTCCGGCTACACCTTC. Translating gives CSAGPDRRLSSGYTF. The chain couples TRBV20-1 to TRBJ1-2; D is possibly TRBD1 (6 bases). V was pared by 5 bases and J by 8 bases, with 24 bases between. The CDR3 has 15 amino acids. CDR1 is DFQATT, CDR2 SNEGSKA, per germline (reference sequence).

The CDR3: CASSQEVSGETQYF. The CDR3 DNA sequence: TGTGCCAGCAGCCAAGAAGTGAGTGGGGAGACCCAGTACTTC. This chain links TRBV3-1 with TRBJ2-5; D is ambiguous. Deletions cut 0 bases from V and 5 bases from J, with 10 bases between. Germline assignment: CDR1 LGHDT and CDR2 YNNKEL (reference sequence). This CDR3 is 14 amino acids long.

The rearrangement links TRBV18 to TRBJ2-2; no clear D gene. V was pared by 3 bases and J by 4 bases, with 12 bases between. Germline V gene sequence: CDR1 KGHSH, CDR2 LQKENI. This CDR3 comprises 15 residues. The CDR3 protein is CASSPGKGGTGELFF. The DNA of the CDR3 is TGTGCCAGCTCACCGGGTAAAGGCGGCACCGGGGAGCTGTTTTTT.

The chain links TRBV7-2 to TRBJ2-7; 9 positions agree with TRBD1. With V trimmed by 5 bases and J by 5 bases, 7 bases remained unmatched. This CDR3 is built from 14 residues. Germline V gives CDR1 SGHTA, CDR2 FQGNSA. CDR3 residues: CASSARTGVNEQYF. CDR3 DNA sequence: TGTGCCAGCAGCGCACGGACAGGGGTCAACGAGCAGTACTTC. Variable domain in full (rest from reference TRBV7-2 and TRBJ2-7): GAGVSQSPSNKVTEKGKDVELRCDPISGHTALYWYRQSLGQGLEFLIYFQGNSAPDKSGLPSDRFSAERTGGSVSTLTIQRTQQEDSAVYLCASSARTGVNEQYFGPGTRLTVT.

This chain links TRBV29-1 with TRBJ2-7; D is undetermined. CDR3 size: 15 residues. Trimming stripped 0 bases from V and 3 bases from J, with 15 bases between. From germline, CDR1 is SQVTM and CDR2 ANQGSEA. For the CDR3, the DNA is TGCAGCGTTGAAGAGGGCAAGGGTTCGGACTACGAGCAGTACTTC. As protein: CSVEEGKGSDYEQYF.

The CDR3 sequence is CASSFSDRVDTQYF. The CDR3 DNA follows: TGTGCCAGCAGTTTCTCGGACAGGGTCGATACGCAGTATTTT. The chain joins TRBV12-3 or TRBV12-4 to TRBJ2-3, with 8 bases aligning to TRBD1. The CDR3 runs 14 residues. Germline trimming cut 3 bases from V and 6 bases from J; bases unmatched to any gene: 5.

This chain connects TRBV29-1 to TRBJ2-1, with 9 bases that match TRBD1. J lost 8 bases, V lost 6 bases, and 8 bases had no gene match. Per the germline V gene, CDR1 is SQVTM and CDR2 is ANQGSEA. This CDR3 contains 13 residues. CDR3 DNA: TGCAGCGTACGGGACAGGGAGCTATATGAGCAGTTCTTC. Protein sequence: CSVRDRELYEQFF.